Presented here are 12 T cell receptor beta chains from one specimen sequenced in a study of blood T cells in healthy people across ages. Primed by a sample-barcoded 5' primer and a J-beta primer mix, a second PCR proceeded for about 6 to 12 cycles. Using its own MiXCR run on the 5' RACE reads, TCRdb lists one record per CDR3 protein. The table has 650,000 to 800,000 distinct CDR3 sequences, approximately 48% seen once. Source material: blood. The receptors derive from a man aged 55 to 69 in good health.

The chain links TRBV20-1 to TRBJ2-5, with 8 positions matching TRBD2. The DNA end favors TRBJ2-7, so the J call may be wrong. The germline CDR1 and CDR2 sequences are DFQATT and SNEGSKA (reference sequence). This CDR3 region has 14 residues. The CDR3 loop is CSARLSGGRFEQYF. The CDR3 DNA follows: TGCAGTGCTAGACTGAGCGGGGGCAGGTTCGAGCAGTACTTC.

There are a few counts of this clonotype. The chain couples TRBV28 to TRBJ1-2; no reliable D call. The CDR3 has 15 residues. Germline values: CDR1 MDHEN, CDR2 SYDVKM. V dropped 4 bases and J dropped 4 bases, with 16 bases sitting between them. The CDR3 coding sequence is TGTGCCAGCAGTTCTGGATCCGGGATCCCCTATGGCTACACCTTC. Its translation is CASSSGSGIPYGYTF.

Worth noting for this clonotype: Its ends do not fully match the called genes, so a read error is possible. The CDR3 DNA reads TGTGCCAGCAGCTTAGGGACAGTTGTGAGCTATGACTACACCTTC. Residues: CASSLGTVVSYDYTF. The chain carries TRBV11-2 and TRBJ1-2; possible D gene TRBD1, 6 bases. CDR1 is SGHAT, CDR2 FQNNGV, per germline. CDR3 length: 15 amino acids.

The J gene is TRBJ2-7, the V gene TRBV7-2; maybe TRBD2 (7 bases). V was pared by 5 bases and J by 7 bases, with 21 bases between. The CDR3 sequence is 15 residues long. CDR1 is SGHTA, CDR2 FQGNSA, per germline. CDR3 protein: CASSTRRGGINEQYF. CDR3 in DNA: TGTGCCAGCAGCACCAGGAGGGGGGGGATCAATGAGCAGTACTTC.

This clonotype appeared a few times. The rearrangement uses TRBV7-2 and TRBJ2-1; maybe TRBD2 (5 bases). CDR1 and CDR2 from the germline V gene are SGHTA and FQGNSA. CDR3 length equals 16 residues. V was trimmed by 5 bases and J by 4 bases, leaving 18 bases between them. The CDR3 nucleotides read TGTGCCAGCAGCAAAAAGGCTGGGAGCGGTTACAATGAGCAGTTCTTC. It codes for CASSKKAGSGYNEQFF.

This clonotype was seen a handful of times. This chain connects TRBV5-6 to TRBJ2-7; possibly TRBD2 for D (5 bases). The CDR3 is 17 residues long. With 0 bases removed from V and 0 bases from J, the gap between germline ends came to 16 bases. Germline CDR1 and CDR2: SGHDT and YYEEEE. DNA for the CDR3: TGTGCCAGCAGCTTGGGAACAGTGGCGGGTCGCTCCTACGAGCAGTACTTC. Protein sequence: CASSLGTVAGRSYEQYF.

This clonotype occurred many times. The J gene is TRBJ1-2, the V gene TRBV9; TRBD1 matches 7 bases. Germline trimming cut 2 bases from V and 7 bases from J; bases unmatched to any gene: 2. The CDR3 contains 12 residues. Germline V lookup: CDR1 SGDLS, CDR2 YYNGEE. CDR3 DNA: TGTGCCAGCAGCGTCCACAGGGGTGGCTACACCTTC. This gives the protein CASSVHRGGYTF.

This chain joins TRBV7-2 and TRBJ2-7, with TRBD2 identical over 12 bases. This CDR3 is 18 amino acids long. The J segment lost 5 bases and the V segment lost 5 bases, leaving 16 bases of the junction unmatched. The germline CDR1 and CDR2 sequences are SGHTA and FQGNSA. CDR3 sequence: CASSPTGWLAGGSHEQYF. The DNA of the CDR3 is TGTGCCAGCAGCCCTACCGGGTGGCTAGCGGGGGGGTCTCACGAGCAGTACTTC.

Only a few counts were recorded for this clonotype. The V and J genes are TRBV19 and TRBJ1-2, with 7 bases matching TRBD1. V shed 5 bases and J 8 bases; nucleotides not matched to a gene: 8. The CDR3 has 13 amino acids. Germline assignment: CDR1 LNHDA and CDR2 SQIVND (reference sequence). The CDR3 spells CASSPTGFNGYTF. The CDR3 DNA is TGTGCCAGTAGTCCGACAGGGTTTAACGGCTACACCTTC.

The CDR3 coding sequence is TGCGCCAGCAGCTTGGTGTCAGGGGACTACGAGCAGTACTTC. Its protein product is CASSLVSGDYEQYF. V usage is TRBV5-1 and J usage is TRBJ2-5, with a possible D match to TRBD1 (6 bases). The last part of the DNA fits TRBJ2-7 better; the J call may be wrong. The CDR3 is 14 amino acids. Looked up from germline, CDR1 is SGHRS and CDR2 is YFSETQ.

The gene calls are TRBV18 and TRBJ2-1, with no clear D. V lost 0 bases and J lost 9, with 15 bases in between. The germline CDR1 and CDR2 sequences are KGHSH and LQKENI. CDR3 length: 15 amino acids. CDR3 region: CASSPPANPQLEQFF. DNA for the CDR3: TGTGCCAGCTCACCACCGGCAAACCCGCAACTTGAGCAGTTCTTC. The full variable domain, with the rest looked up from reference TRBV18 and TRBJ2-1, is NAGVMQNPRHLVRRRGQEARLRCSPMKGHSHVYWYRQLPEEGLKFMVYLQKENIIDESGMPKERFSAEFPKEGPSILRIQQVVRGDSAAYFCASSPPANPQLEQFFGPGTRLTVL.

V gene TRBV5-1 combines with J gene TRBJ2-7; either TRBD1 or TRBD2 may supply D (5 bases each). The V end was cut by 4 bases, the J end by 6 bases, with 8 bases between. Looked up from germline, CDR1 is SGHRS and CDR2 is YFSETQ. The CDR3 is 11 amino acids. CDR3 in DNA: TGCGCCAGCAGCGTGGGGGTCGAGCAGTACTTC. Translated: CASSVGVEQYF.